The text below deals with one T cell receptor beta chain. The data stem from a study of blood T cell repertoires in COVID-19. The overall study: The United States, Italy and Spain were the sources of the acute and convalescent COVID-19 samples. Nucleic acid was either cDNA or gDNA, and it came from T cells, B-cell-depleted T cells, or PBMCs.

The CDR3 spans 16 residues. Trimming removed 4 bases at V and 7 bases at J, with 22 bases between. Germline CDR1 is MGHRA and CDR2 is YSYEKL. TCRdb keeps only in-frame clones here, not all; method: immunoSEQ multiplex PCR. The profile shows 30,000 to 40,000 clones, approximately 85% of them singletons. This chain connects TRBV4-1 to TRBJ1-1; TRBD1 might be the D (6 bases). What was sequenced was peripheral blood. The source of this sequence is a man aged 55 to 70 with active or convalescent COVID-19. The CDR3 coding sequence is TGCGCCAGCAGCCCGTTCGCCCGGGCAGGGGCCGGTGAAGCTTTCTTT. It codes for CASSPFARAGAGEAFF.